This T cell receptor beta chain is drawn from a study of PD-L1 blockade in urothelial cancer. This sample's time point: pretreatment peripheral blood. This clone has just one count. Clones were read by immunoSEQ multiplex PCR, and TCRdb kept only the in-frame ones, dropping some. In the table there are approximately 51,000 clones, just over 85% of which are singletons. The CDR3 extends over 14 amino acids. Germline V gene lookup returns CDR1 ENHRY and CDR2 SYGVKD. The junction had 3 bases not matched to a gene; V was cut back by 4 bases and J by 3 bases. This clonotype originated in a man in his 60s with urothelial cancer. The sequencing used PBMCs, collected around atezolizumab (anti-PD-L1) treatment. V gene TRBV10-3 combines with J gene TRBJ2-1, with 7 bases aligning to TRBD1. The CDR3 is CAISAGTDYNEQFF. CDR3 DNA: TGTGCCATCAGTGCCGGGACAGACTACAATGAGCAGTTCTTC.